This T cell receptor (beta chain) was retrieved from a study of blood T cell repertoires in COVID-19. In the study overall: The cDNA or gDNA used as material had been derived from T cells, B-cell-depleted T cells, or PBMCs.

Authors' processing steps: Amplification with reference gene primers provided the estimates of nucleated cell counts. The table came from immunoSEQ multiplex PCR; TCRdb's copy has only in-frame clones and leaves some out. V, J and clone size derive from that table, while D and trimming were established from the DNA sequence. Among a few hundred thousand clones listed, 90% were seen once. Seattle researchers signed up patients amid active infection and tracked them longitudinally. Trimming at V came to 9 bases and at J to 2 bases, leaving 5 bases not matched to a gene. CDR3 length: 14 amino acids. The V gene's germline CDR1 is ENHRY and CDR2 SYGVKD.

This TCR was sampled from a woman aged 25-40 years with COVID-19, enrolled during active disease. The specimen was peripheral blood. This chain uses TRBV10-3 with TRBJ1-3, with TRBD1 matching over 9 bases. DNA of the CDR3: TGTGCCATATGGACAGGGGAGACTGGAAACACCATATATTTT. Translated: CAIWTGETGNTIYF.